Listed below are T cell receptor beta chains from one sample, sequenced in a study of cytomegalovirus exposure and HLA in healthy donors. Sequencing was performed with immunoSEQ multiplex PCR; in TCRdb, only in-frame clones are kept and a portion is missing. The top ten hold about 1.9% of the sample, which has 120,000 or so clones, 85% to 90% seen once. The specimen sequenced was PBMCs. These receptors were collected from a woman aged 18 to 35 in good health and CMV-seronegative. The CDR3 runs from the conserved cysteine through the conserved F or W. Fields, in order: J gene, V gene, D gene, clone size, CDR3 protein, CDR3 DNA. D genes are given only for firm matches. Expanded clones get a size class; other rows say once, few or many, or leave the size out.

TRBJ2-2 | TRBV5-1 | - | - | CASSPPQDTGELFF | TGCGCCAGCAGCCCCCCGCAGGACACCGGGGAGCTGTTTTTT
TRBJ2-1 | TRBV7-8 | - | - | CASSPHPTGSYNEQFF | TGTGCCAGCAGCCCCCACCCGACTGGCTCCTACAATGAGCAGTTCTTC
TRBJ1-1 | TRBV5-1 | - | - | CASSVSRGNTEAFF | TGCGCCAGCAGCGTCTCCAGGGGTAACACTGAAGCTTTCTTT
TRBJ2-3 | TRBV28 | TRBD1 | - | CASSRTGGIDTQYF | TGTGCCAGCAGTAGAACAGGGGGCATAGATACGCAGTATTTT
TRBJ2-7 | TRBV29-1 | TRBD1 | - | CSALWTGTTSTATYEQYF | TGCAGCGCCCTTTGGACAGGGACGACGTCGACCGCCACCTACGAGCAGTACTTC
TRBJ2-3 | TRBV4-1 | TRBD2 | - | CASSPGLAGGTDTQYF | TGCGCCAGCAGCCCGGGACTAGCGGGGGGCACAGATACGCAGTATTTT
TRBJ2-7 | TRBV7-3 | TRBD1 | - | CASSSGGEQYF | TGTGCCAGCAGCTCAGGGGGCGAGCAGTACTTC
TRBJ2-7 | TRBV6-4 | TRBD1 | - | CANRSGTGYEQYF | TGTGCCAACCGTTCCGGGACAGGCTACGAGCAGTACTTC
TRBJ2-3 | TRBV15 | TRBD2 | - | CATSRSAGVTDTQYF | TGTGCCACCAGCAGATCTGCGGGAGTCACAGATACGCAGTATTTT
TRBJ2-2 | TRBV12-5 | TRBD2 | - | CASGLFLAGGKSGELFF | TGTGCTAGTGGTTTATTCCTAGCGGGGGGGAAATCCGGGGAGCTGTTTTTT
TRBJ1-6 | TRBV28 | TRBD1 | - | CASSLTGHEGSPLHF | TGTGCCAGCAGTTTGACAGGGCATGAGGGTTCACCCCTCCACTTT
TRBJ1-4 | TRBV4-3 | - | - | CASSQGGVGNEKLFF | TGCGCCAGCAGCCAAGGGGGGGTTGGTAATGAAAAACTGTTTTTT
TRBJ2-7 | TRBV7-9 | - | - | CASSLAAGRNYEQYF | TGTGCCAGCAGCTTAGCGGCAGGGAGGAACTACGAGCAGTACTTC
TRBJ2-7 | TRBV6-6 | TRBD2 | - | CASRPGLGRYEQYF | TGTGCCAGCAGGCCGGGACTAGGACGCTACGAGCAGTACTTC
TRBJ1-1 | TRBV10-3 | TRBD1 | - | CAISDPTGGAEAFF | TGTGCCATCAGTGACCCGACAGGGGGAGCTGAAGCTTTCTTT
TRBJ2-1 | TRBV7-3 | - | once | CASSLNPGSIYNEQFF | TGTGCCAGCAGCTTAAATCCGGGATCAATCTACAATGAGCAGTTCTTC
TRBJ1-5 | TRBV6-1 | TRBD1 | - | CASSPTGGNQPQHF | TGTGCCAGCAGCCCGACAGGGGGCAATCAGCCCCAGCATTTT